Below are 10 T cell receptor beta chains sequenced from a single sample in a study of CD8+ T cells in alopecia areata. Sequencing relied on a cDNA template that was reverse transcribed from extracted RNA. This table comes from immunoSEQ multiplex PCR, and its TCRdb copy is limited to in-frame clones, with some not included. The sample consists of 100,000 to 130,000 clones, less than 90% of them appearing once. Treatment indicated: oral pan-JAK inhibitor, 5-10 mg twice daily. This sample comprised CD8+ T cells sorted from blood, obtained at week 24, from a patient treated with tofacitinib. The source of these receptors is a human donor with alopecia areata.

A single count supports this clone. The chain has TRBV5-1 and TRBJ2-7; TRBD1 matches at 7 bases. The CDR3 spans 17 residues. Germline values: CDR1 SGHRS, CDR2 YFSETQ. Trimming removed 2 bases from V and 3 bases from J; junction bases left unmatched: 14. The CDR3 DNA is TGCGCCAGCAGCTTCCACAAATCCGGGACAGTCTTCTACGAGCAGTACTTC. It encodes CASSFHKSGTVFYEQYF.

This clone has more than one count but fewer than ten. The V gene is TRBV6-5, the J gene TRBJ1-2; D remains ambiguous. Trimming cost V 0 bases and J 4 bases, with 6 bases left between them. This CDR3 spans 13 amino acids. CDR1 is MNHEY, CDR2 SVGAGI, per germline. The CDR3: CASSYSAAYGYTF. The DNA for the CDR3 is TGTGCCAGCAGTTACTCGGCAGCCTATGGCTACACCTTC.

The CDR3 region has the DNA TGCAGCGCCCCGACAGGGTCAAATGAGCAGTTCTTC. Protein product: CSAPTGSNEQFF. The chain is built from TRBV29-1 and TRBJ2-1; 7 nucleotides match TRBD1. CDR3 size: 12 residues. The V segment lost 7 bases and the J segment 7 bases; nucleotides outside the gene matches: 7. CDR1 SQVTM and CDR2 ANQGSEA come from the germline V gene.

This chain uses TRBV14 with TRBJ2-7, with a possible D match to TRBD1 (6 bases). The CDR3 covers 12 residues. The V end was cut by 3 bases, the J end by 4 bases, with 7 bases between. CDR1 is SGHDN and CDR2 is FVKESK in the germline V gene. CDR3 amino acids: CASSHQGYEQYF. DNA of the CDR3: TGTGCCAGCAGCCACCAGGGGTACGAGCAGTACTTC.

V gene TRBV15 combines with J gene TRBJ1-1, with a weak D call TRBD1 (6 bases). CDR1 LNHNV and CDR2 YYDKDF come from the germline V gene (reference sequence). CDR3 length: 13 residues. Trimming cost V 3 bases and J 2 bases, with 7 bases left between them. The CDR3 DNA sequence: TGTGCCACCAGCAGGGACAGAAACACTGAAGCTTTCTTT. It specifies CATSRDRNTEAFF. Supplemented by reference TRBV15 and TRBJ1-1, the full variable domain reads DAMVIQNPRYQVTQFGKPVTLSCSQTLNHNVMYWYQQKSSQAPKLLFHYYDKDFNNEADTPDNFQSRRPNTSFCFLDIRSPGLGDTAMYLCATSRDRNTEAFFGQGTRLTVV.

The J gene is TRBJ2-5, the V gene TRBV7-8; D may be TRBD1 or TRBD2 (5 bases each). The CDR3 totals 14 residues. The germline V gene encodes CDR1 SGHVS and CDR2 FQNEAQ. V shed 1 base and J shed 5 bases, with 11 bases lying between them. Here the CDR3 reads CASSLVWGGETQYF. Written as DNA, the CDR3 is TGTGCCAGCAGCTTAGTTTGGGGCGGGGAGACCCAGTACTTC.

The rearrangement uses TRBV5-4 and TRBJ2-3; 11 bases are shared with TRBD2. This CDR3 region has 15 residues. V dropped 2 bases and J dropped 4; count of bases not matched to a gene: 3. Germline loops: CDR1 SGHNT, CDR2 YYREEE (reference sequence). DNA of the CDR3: TGTGCCAGCAGCTTTAGCGGGGGGGCAGCAGATACGCAGTATTTT. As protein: CASSFSGGAADTQYF.

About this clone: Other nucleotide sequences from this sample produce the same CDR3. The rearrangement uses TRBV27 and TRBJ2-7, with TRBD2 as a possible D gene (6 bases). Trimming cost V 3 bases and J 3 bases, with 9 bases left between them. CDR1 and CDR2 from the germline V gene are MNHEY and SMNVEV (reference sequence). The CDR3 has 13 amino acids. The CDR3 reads CASSLAGGYEQYF. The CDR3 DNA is TGTGCCAGCAGTTTGGCCGGGGGCTACGAGCAGTACTTC.

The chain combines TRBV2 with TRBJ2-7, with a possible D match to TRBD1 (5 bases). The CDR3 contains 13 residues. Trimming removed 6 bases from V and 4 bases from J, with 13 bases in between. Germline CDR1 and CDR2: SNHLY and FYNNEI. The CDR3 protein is CASSLTVIYEQYF. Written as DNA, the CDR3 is TGTGCCAGCAGCCTGACAGTCATATACGAGCAGTACTTC.

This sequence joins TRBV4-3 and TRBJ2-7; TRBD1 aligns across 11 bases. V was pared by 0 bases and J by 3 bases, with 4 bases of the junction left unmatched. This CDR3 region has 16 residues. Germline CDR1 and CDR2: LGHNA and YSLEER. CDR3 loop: CASSQDRGTGGYEQYF. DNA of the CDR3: TGCGCCAGCAGCCAAGATCGGGGGACAGGGGGCTACGAGCAGTACTTC.